The 8 T cell receptor beta chains in this list originate from one sample, sequenced in a study of CD8 T cells in Susac syndrome (dated by TCRdb to the late 2010s). Library preparation employed the immunoSEQ multiplex PCR assay. RNA was extracted using the RNeasy kit, and about 0.5 to 1 microgram was reverse transcribed with random hexamers. TCRdb trimmed public reads at Q25 via fastp, called clones via MiXCR and kept in-frame beta chains. Each CDR3 protein appears once, grouped with its most common genes and DNA. The sample table contains some 120,000 distinct CDR3 sequences; only one count was recorded for 90% to 95% of them. The ten largest clones take up around 0.12% of the sample. Input material: CD4+ T cells from PBMCs. These receptors all stem from a human donor with multiple sclerosis.

This chain links TRBV4-2 with TRBJ1-1; TRBD1 might be the D (5 bases). CDR3 length equals 13 residues. The germline CDR1 and CDR2 sequences are LGHNA and YNFKEQ. The V end lost 0 bases, the J end lost 11 bases, and 13 bases lay between the germline ends. In DNA, the CDR3 is TGTGCCAGCAGCCAAGACCCAAGCGAGGGGGCTTTCTTT. It yields the protein CASSQDPSEGAFF.

The CDR3 region is CASSQNPPSTNSPLHF. The CDR3 DNA is TGTGCCAGCAGCCAAAACCCCCCCAGCACCAATTCACCCCTCCACTTT. This rearrangement joins TRBV7-3 to TRBJ1-6; D not certain. V lost 5 bases and J 7 bases, leaving 18 bases between the germline ends. The CDR3 is 16 residues long. Germline V gives CDR1 SGHTA, CDR2 FQGTGA.

This chain uses TRBV29-1 with TRBJ1-1, with TRBD1 as a possible D gene (5 bases). The CDR3 has 14 residues. The germline CDR1 and CDR2 sequences are SQVTM and ANQGSEA. The V and J ends lost 4 bases and 3 bases respectively, with 15 bases between them. The CDR3 reads CSVGGIRGDTEAFF. In nucleotides, the CDR3 is TGCAGCGTTGGGGGGATCAGAGGGGACACTGAAGCTTTCTTT.

The chain has TRBV5-1 and TRBJ1-1; D unresolved. V lost 2 bases, J lost 5 bases, and 13 bases lay in between. From germline, CDR1 is SGHRS and CDR2 YFSETQ. CDR3 length: 14 amino acids. The CDR3 is CASSLSFEGTEAFF. The DNA of the CDR3 is TGCGCCAGCAGCTTATCTTTCGAGGGAACTGAAGCTTTCTTT.

The chain couples TRBV12-3 or TRBV12-4 to TRBJ2-5; the D gene is possibly TRBD2 (5 bases). V lost 7 bases, J lost 3 bases, and 15 bases lay in between. The CDR3 sequence is 14 residues long. The CDR3 region is CASTVGVGKETQYF. CDR3 DNA: TGTGCCAGCACCGTCGGGGTCGGGAAAGAGACCCAGTACTTC.

V gene TRBV30 combines with J gene TRBJ1-2; TRBD1 might be the D (5 bases). The germline V gene has CDR1 GTSNPN and CDR2 SVGIG (reference sequence). This CDR3 comprises 14 residues. Trimming cost V 5 bases and J 6 bases, with 19 bases left between them. The CDR3 reads CAWEHHGGWDGYTF. The DNA of the CDR3 is TGTGCCTGGGAGCACCACGGGGGTTGGGATGGCTACACCTTC.

The chain employs TRBV7-2 and TRBJ2-3; D tentatively reads TRBD1 or TRBD2 (5 bases each). V was cut by 4 bases and J by 1 base, with 15 bases left in between. Germline-derived CDR1 and CDR2 are SGHTA and FQGNSA. This CDR3 spans 16 amino acids. This chain's CDR3 is CASSSGASKGTDTQYF. DNA of the CDR3: TGTGCCAGCAGCTCCGGGGCCTCGAAGGGCACAGATACGCAGTATTTT.

This sequence joins TRBV19 and TRBJ2-7, with D unclear. The CDR3 loop spans 10 amino acids. Germline assignment: CDR1 LNHDA and CDR2 SQIVND (reference sequence). V was clipped by 9 bases and J by 5 bases, with 8 bases between them. CDR3 sequence: CASPVDEQYF. CDR3 in DNA: TGTGCCAGCCCAGTGGACGAGCAGTACTTC.